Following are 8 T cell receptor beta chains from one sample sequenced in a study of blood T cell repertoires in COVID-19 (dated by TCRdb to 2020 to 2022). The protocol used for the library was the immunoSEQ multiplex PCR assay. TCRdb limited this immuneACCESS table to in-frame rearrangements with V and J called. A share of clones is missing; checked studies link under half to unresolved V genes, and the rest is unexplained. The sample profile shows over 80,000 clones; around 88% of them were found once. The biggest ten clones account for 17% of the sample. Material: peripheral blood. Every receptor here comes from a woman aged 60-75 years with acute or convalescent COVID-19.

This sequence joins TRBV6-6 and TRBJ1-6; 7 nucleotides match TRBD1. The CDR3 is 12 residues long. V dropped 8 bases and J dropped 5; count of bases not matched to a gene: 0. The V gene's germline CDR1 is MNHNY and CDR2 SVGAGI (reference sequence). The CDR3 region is CASGQDNSPLHF. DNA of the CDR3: TGTGCCAGCGGACAGGATAATTCACCCCTCCACTTT.

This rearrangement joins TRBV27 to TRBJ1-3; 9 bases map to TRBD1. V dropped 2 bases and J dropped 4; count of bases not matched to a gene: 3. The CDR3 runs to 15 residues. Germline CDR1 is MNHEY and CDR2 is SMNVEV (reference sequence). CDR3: CASSLTGGAGNTIYF. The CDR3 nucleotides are TGTGCCAGCAGTTTAACAGGGGGCGCCGGAAACACCATATATTTT.

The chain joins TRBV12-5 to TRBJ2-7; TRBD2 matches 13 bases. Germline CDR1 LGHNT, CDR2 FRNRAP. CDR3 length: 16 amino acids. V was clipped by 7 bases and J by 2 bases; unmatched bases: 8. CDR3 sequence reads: CASESTSGGDPYEQYF. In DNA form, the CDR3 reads TGTGCTAGTGAATCAACTAGCGGGGGGGATCCCTACGAGCAGTACTTC.

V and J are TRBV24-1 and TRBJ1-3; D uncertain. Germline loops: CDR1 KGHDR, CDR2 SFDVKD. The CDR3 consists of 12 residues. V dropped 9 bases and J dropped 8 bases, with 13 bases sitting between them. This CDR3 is CATRGPSDTIYF. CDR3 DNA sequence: TGTGCCACCCGTGGCCCATCGGACACCATATATTTT.

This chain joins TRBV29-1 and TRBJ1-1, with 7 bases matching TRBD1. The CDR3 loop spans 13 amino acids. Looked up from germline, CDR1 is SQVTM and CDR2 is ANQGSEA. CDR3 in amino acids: CSAPGQTNTEAFF. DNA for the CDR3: TGCAGTGCTCCGGGACAGACCAACACTGAAGCTTTCTTT.

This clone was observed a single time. CDR3 in DNA: TGTGCCAGCTCACTCTCGACAGGGCAGGAGACCCAGTACTTC. Translated, it gives CASSLSTGQETQYF. The genes are TRBV18 and TRBJ2-5, with 7 bases that match TRBD1. Germline-derived CDR1 and CDR2 are KGHSH and LQKENI. V shed 4 bases, J shed 5 bases, and the junction held 7 bases outside the gene matches. This CDR3 comprises 14 residues.

The CDR3 protein is CASSYSPSYGYTF. Written as DNA, the CDR3 is TGTGCCAGCAGTTACTCGCCCAGTTATGGCTACACCTTC. J is TRBJ1-2 and V is TRBV6-5; D is ambiguous. Per the germline V gene, CDR1 is MNHEY and CDR2 is SVGAGI. The length of the CDR3 is 13 residues. With 0 bases removed from V and 5 bases from J, the gap between germline ends came to 7 bases.

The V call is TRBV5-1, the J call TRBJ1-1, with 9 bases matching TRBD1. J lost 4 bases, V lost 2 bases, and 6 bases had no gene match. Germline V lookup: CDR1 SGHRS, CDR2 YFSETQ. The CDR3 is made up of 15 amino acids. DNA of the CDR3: TGCGCCAGCAGCTTTGCCGGACAGGGGACCACTGAAGCTTTCTTT. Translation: CASSFAGQGTTEAFF.